These T cell receptor beta chains were read from a single sample in a study of cytomegalovirus exposure and HLA in healthy donors. Libraries were prepared by immunoSEQ multiplex PCR; TCRdb keeps only in-frame clonotypes and omits some of them. The sample includes 170,000 or so clones, over 80% seen only once; the top ten take roughly 1.6%. Sequences were obtained from PBMCs. These receptors were taken from a man between 45 and 60 years old in good health and CMV-seronegative. Each CDR3 is given with its conserved first and last residue. Each record gives: V gene, J gene, D gene, clone size, CDR3 protein, CDR3 DNA. D genes are given only for firm matches. Size is omitted from some rows. Given values are once, few, many or a class for expanded clones.

TRBV18	TRBJ1-4	TRBD1	once	CAIREGATNEKLFF	TGTGCCATCAGAGAGGGGGCGACTAATGAAAAACTGTTTTTT
TRBV18	TRBJ1-4	TRBD1	few	CASSSTGNPTNEKLFF	TGTGCCAGCTCATCGACAGGGAACCCAACTAATGAAAAACTGTTTTTT
TRBV5-1	TRBJ2-3	TRBD2	once	CASSGRIAGDSTDTQYF	TGCGCCAGCAGCGGACGTATAGCGGGGGATAGCACAGATACGCAGTATTTT
TRBV4-3	TRBJ2-2	NA	NA	CASSQVTPNTGELFF	TGCGCCAGCAGCCAAGTGACTCCTAACACCGGGGAGCTGTTTTTT
TRBV29-1	TRBJ2-1	NA	NA	CSAQRDIYNEQFF	TGCAGCGCACAGCGGGACATATACAATGAGCAGTTCTTC
TRBV6-1	TRBJ1-2	NA	NA	CASSAGFTSNYGYTF	TGTGCCAGCAGTGCAGGGTTCACGTCTAACTATGGCTACACCTTC
TRBV6-1	TRBJ2-7	NA	NA	CASSQRGFQYF	TGTGCCAGCAGCCAACGGGGGTTCCAGTACTTC
TRBV28	TRBJ2-5	NA	once	CASSLGGTRGETQYF	TGTGCCAGCAGTTTGGGCGGGACCCGGGGGGAGACCCAGTACTTC
TRBV5-1	TRBJ1-6	NA	NA	CASSVSGGGAGSPLHF	TGCGCCAGCAGCGTCTCCGGGGGAGGGGCTGGGTCACCCCTCCACTTT
TRBV11-1	TRBJ1-1	NA	NA	CASRGPAKNTEAFF	TGTGCCAGCAGGGGGCCTGCGAAGAACACTGAAGCTTTCTTT
TRBV7-2	TRBJ1-5	NA	once	CASSPNRVRQPQHF	TGTGCCAGCAGCCCGAACAGGGTCAGGCAGCCCCAGCATTTT
TRBV4-1	TRBJ1-5	TRBD1	NA	CASSQDWTGLNQPQHF	TGCGCCAGCAGCCAAGATTGGACAGGTCTAAATCAGCCCCAGCATTTT
TRBV18	TRBJ1-6	TRBD1	NA	CASSPSTGDNSPLHF	TGTGCCAGCTCACCCTCGACAGGGGATAATTCACCCCTCCACTTT
TRBV18	TRBJ2-1	TRBD1	NA	CASSPGQGGGDEQFF	TGTGCCAGCTCACCCGGACAGGGTGGGGGCGATGAGCAGTTCTTC
TRBV2	TRBJ1-1	NA	NA	CASREESEAFF	TGTGCCAGCAGGGAGGAATCTGAAGCTTTCTTT
TRBV5-4	TRBJ2-5	NA	NA	CASSLGTGVQETQYF	TGTGCCAGCAGCTTGGGAACGGGGGTCCAAGAGACCCAGTACTTC
TRBV7-6	TRBJ1-4	NA	few	CASSLGQGGEKLFF	TGTGCCAGCAGCTTAGGCCAGGGAGGTGAAAAACTGTTTTTT
TRBV27	TRBJ2-3	TRBD2	once	CASSPGTSGIYTDTQYF	TGTGCCAGCAGTCCAGGGACTAGCGGGATTTACACAGATACGCAGTATTTT
TRBV25-1	TRBJ1-2	NA	few	CASKGVNYGYTF	TGTGCCAGCAAGGGGGTTAACTATGGCTACACCTTC
TRBV15	TRBJ2-5	NA	NA	CATSREASEQETQYF	TGTGCCACCAGCAGAGAGGCGTCGGAGCAAGAGACCCAGTACTTC
TRBV7-2	TRBJ1-6	NA	NA	CASSLRSGSSYNSPLHF	TGTGCCAGCAGCTTAAGATCAGGCAGCTCCTATAATTCACCCCTCCACTTT
TRBV11-2	TRBJ2-1	NA	once	CASSLAPGGRPSSYNEQFF	TGTGCCAGCAGCTTAGCTCCCGGGGGGCGCCCGAGCTCCTACAATGAGCAGTTCTTC
TRBV18	TRBJ1-1	TRBD1	NA	CASSPAQGGTEAFF	TGTGCCAGCTCACCCGCACAGGGGGGTACTGAAGCTTTCTTT
TRBV9	TRBJ2-7	TRBD1	NA	CASSGGQGVYEQYF	TGTGCCAGCAGCGGCGGACAGGGGGTCTACGAGCAGTACTTC
TRBV11-2	TRBJ1-3	NA	once	CASSFTRSSGNTIYF	TGTGCCAGCAGCTTTACAAGGAGCTCTGGAAACACCATATATTTT
TRBV4-3	TRBJ2-7	NA	NA	CASSQVSGKGSYEQYF	TGCGCCAGCAGCCAAGTATCCGGGAAAGGGTCCTACGAGCAGTACTTC
TRBV27	TRBJ2-1	TRBD2	NA	CASLGISGASSYNEQFF	TGTGCCAGCTTGGGGATTAGCGGGGCGAGCTCCTACAATGAGCAGTTCTTC
TRBV11-2	TRBJ2-3	NA	NA	CASSPPTSTDTQYF	TGTGCCAGCAGCCCTCCTACTAGCACAGATACGCAGTATTTT
TRBV9	TRBJ2-7	NA	NA	CASSARPDSSYEQYF	TGTGCCAGCAGCGCTCGCCCGGACAGCTCCTACGAGCAGTACTTC
TRBV28	TRBJ1-1	NA	NA	CASIAGLNTEAFF	TGTGCCAGCATCGCGGGGCTTAACACTGAAGCTTTCTTT
TRBV9	TRBJ2-1	TRBD1	NA	CASSVRTGGPYNEQFF	TGTGCCAGCAGCGTAAGGACAGGGGGTCCGTACAATGAGCAGTTCTTC
TRBV7-2	TRBJ2-7	TRBD2	few	CASSLRASGTYEQYF	TGTGCCAGCAGCTTAAGGGCTAGCGGGACCTACGAGCAGTACTTC
TRBV5-1	TRBJ1-3	NA	few	CASHEGSLYSGNTIYF	TGCGCCAGTCACGAGGGATCCCTTTACTCTGGAAACACCATATATTTT
TRBV7-2	TRBJ2-7	NA	NA	CASSLVANEQYF	TGTGCCAGCAGCTTAGTCGCGAACGAGCAGTACTTC
TRBV7-2	TRBJ1-4	NA	NA	CASSLREGGEKLFF	TGTGCCAGCAGCTTAAGAGAGGGTGGGGAAAAACTGTTTTTT
TRBV28	TRBJ2-7	TRBD2	NA	CASSLRALAGYEQYF	TGTGCCAGCAGTTTAAGAGCTCTAGCGGGATACGAGCAGTACTTC
TRBV4-3	TRBJ1-2	NA	NA	CASSQDSGGSYGYTF	TGCGCCAGCAGCCAAGATTCAGGAGGGAGCTATGGCTACACCTTC
TRBV27	TRBJ2-7	TRBD2	NA	CASSHLLAGGSPYEQYF	TGTGCCAGCAGTCACCTATTAGCGGGAGGGTCCCCCTACGAGCAGTACTTC
TRBV10-3	TRBJ2-1	TRBD2	NA	CAIRSLAGYNEQFF	TGTGCCATCAGGTCACTAGCGGGGTACAATGAGCAGTTCTTC
TRBV7-8	TRBJ2-7	TRBD1	NA	CASSLFSRDRVLGEQYF	TGTGCCAGCAGCCTATTCAGCCGGGACAGGGTCCTAGGGGAGCAGTACTTC
TRBV7-2	TRBJ2-1	NA	once	CASSSLGWQGSYNEQFF	TGTGCCAGCAGCTCCCTTGGCTGGCAGGGGTCCTACAATGAGCAGTTCTTC
TRBV9	TRBJ2-5	NA	NA	CASSVIGAGPGETQYF	TGTGCCAGCAGCGTAATAGGGGCGGGGCCCGGAGAGACCCAGTACTTC
TRBV11-2	TRBJ2-3	NA	NA	CASSLAGGSTDTQYF	TGTGCCAGCAGCTTAGCAGGGGGGAGCACAGATACGCAGTATTTT
TRBV15	TRBJ1-1	TRBD1	NA	CATSSGQGASTEAFF	TGTGCCACCAGCAGTGGGCAGGGGGCGAGCACTGAAGCTTTCTTT
TRBV15	TRBJ1-1	NA	NA	CATSRAGMMNTEAFF	TGTGCCACCAGCAGAGCGGGTATGATGAACACTGAAGCTTTCTTT
TRBV9	TRBJ1-5	NA	NA	CASSRSPQGGQPQHF	TGTGCCAGCTCCCGTTCCCCACAGGGCGGTCAGCCCCAGCATTTT